The rows below give T cell receptor beta chains drawn from one sample of a study of blood T cell repertoires in COVID-19. Assay: immunoSEQ multiplex PCR; the TCRdb copy retains only in-frame clones and omits some. Here the sample spans 40,000 to 55,000 clones, around 80% being singletons. Sequencing input: peripheral blood. The receptors originated from a human donor in a cohort sampled during active COVID-19. Both conserved end residues are part of each CDR3. The D gene is left open where the match is weak. Size is stated for part of the rows, as once, few or many counts, or as a class when the clone is expanded.

d_call clone_size j_call v_call cdr3_aa cdr3_nt
TRBD2 - TRBJ2-5 TRBV30 CAWMPGLIQETQYF TGTGCCTGGATGCCGGGACTAATCCAAGAGACCCAGTACTTC
- - TRBJ2-7 TRBV4-1 CASSPVSGQAYEQYF TGCGCCAGCAGCCCGGTCAGCGGCCAAGCCTACGAGCAGTACTTC
TRBD2 - TRBJ2-3 TRBV19 CASSATSGGYPDTQYF TGTGCCAGTAGTGCGACTAGCGGGGGATACCCAGATACGCAGTATTTT
TRBD1 few TRBJ1-2 TRBV9 CASSADRDGGYTF TGTGCCAGCAGCGCCGACAGGGATGGTGGCTACACCTTC
- few TRBJ2-2 TRBV7-9 CASSFQGPNTGELFF TGTGCCAGCAGCTTCCAGGGCCCGAACACCGGGGAGCTGTTTTTT
- - TRBJ2-2 TRBV11-2 CASSLDTIGGELFF TGTGCCAGCAGCTTAGATACCATCGGCGGGGAGCTGTTTTTT
- - TRBJ2-5 TRBV11-2 CASSLTGRLETQYF TGTGCCAGCAGCTTAACGGGAAGATTAGAGACCCAGTACTTC
- - TRBJ2-4 TRBV27 CASSFLTSAGNIQYF TGTGCCAGCAGCTTTCTTACGTCGGCGGGAAACATTCAGTACTTC
TRBD2 - TRBJ2-2 TRBV9 CASSAAGAGELFF TGTGCCAGCAGCGCCGCGGGGGCCGGGGAGCTGTTTTTT
TRBD1 - TRBJ2-7 TRBV6-2/TRBV6-3 CASSIGQGYEQYF TGTGCCAGCAGTATCGGACAGGGGTACGAGCAGTACTTC
- - TRBJ1-2 TRBV10-2 CASSTGGASYGYTF TGCGCCAGCAGCACCGGGGGGGCCTCCTATGGCTACACCTTC
- few TRBJ2-4 TRBV24-1 CATSDSDRRKNIQYF TGTGCCACCAGTGATTCAGACAGGAGAAAAAACATTCAGTACTTC
- - TRBJ2-5 TRBV30 CAWSPRGETQYF TGTGCCTGGAGTCCAAGGGGAGAGACCCAGTACTTC
TRBD1 few TRBJ1-1 TRBV7-8 CASSPRTGGGAFF TGTGCCAGCAGCCCACGGACAGGCGGGGGGGCTTTCTTT
- - TRBJ1-1 TRBV7-2 CASSTQTGNTEAFF TGTGCCAGCAGCACCCAGACAGGGAACACTGAAGCTTTCTTT
- - TRBJ1-1 TRBV7-9 CASSLVGGNTEAFF TGTGCCAGCAGCTTAGTTGGAGGGAACACTGAAGCTTTCTTT
TRBD2 - TRBJ2-1 TRBV11-2 CATWTSGYNEQFF TGTGCCACTTGGACTAGCGGATACAATGAGCAGTTCTTC
TRBD1 - TRBJ1-6 TRBV20-1 CSASKARGRLGNSPLHF TGCAGTGCTAGTAAGGCCAGGGGGCGCTTAGGGAATTCACCCCTCCACTTT
- - TRBJ1-6 TRBV10-2 CASSDRDTNNSPLHF TGCGCCAGCAGCGACCGGGACACAAATAATTCACCCCTCCACTTT
- few TRBJ2-7 TRBV5-4 CASSLGVQGTNEQYF TGTGCCAGCAGCTTGGGTGTACAGGGTACAAACGAGCAGTACTTC
- once TRBJ1-5 TRBV28 CASSRGDSNQPQHF TGTGCCAGCAGCCGGGGGGATAGCAATCAGCCCCAGCATTTT
TRBD1 - TRBJ2-1 TRBV4-1 CASSPRTGYEQFF TGCGCCAGCAGCCCGAGGACAGGGTATGAGCAGTTCTTC
- - TRBJ1-6 TRBV7-8 CASSRASSYNSPLHF TGTGCCAGCAGCCGAGCTAGCTCCTATAATTCACCCCTCCACTTT
- - TRBJ1-2 TRBV2 CASTGNYGYTF TGTGCCAGCACCGGGAACTATGGCTACACCTTC
- once TRBJ1-2 TRBV5-1 CASSLSGLAGSPTIGGYTF TGCGCCAGCAGCTTGTCCGGGTTGGCAGGATCCCCGACTATTGGTGGCTACACCTTC
- - TRBJ1-4 TRBV9 CASSPGVGEKLFF TGTGCCAGCAGCCCCGGGGTAGGAGAAAAACTGTTTTTT
TRBD1 - TRBJ1-1 TRBV18 CASSPPNRGNTEAFF TGTGCCAGCTCACCCCCGAACAGGGGGAACACTGAAGCTTTCTTT
- - TRBJ1-6 TRBV30 CAWSNGLSYNSPLHF TGTGCCTGGAGTAATGGGCTCTCCTATAATTCACCCCTCCACTTT
- - TRBJ2-1 TRBV10-2 CASSELKQDNEQFF TGCGCCAGCAGTGAGTTGAAACAGGACAATGAGCAGTTCTTC
- - TRBJ1-2 TRBV6-2/TRBV6-3 CASSHRTRYGYTF TGTGCCAGCAGTCATCGTACACGATATGGCTACACCTTC
TRBD1 - TRBJ2-7 TRBV6-5 CASRETGRYEQYF TGTGCCAGCAGAGAGACAGGGCGGTACGAGCAGTACTTC
TRBD1 - TRBJ2-2 TRBV12-3/TRBV12-4 CAGDRGDTGELFF TGTGCCGGAGACAGGGGCGACACCGGGGAGCTGTTTTTT
- few TRBJ1-2 TRBV10-1 CASSDSAGEIDNYGYTF TGCGCCAGCAGTGATTCGGCAGGGGAAATAGATAACTATGGCTACACCTTC
- - TRBJ2-3 TRBV2 CASSEVGAGTSTDTQYF TGTGCCAGCAGTGAAGTTGGGGCAGGTACTAGCACAGATACGCAGTATTTT
- - TRBJ1-3 TRBV30 CAWDFSSGNTIYF TGTGCCTGGGACTTTTCGAGTGGAAACACCATATATTTT
- - TRBJ1-2 TRBV7-2 CASSSQVGGGYGYTF TGTGCCAGCAGCTCCCAAGTAGGCGGCGGGTATGGCTACACCTTC
TRBD2 - TRBJ2-1 TRBV24-1 CATSDFGVAGVNEQFF TGTGCCACCAGTGATTTCGGGGTAGCGGGGGTCAATGAGCAGTTCTTC
TRBD1 - TRBJ1-5 TRBV2 CASSTGVYQPQHF TGTGCCAGCAGTACAGGGGTCTATCAGCCCCAGCATTTT
- - TRBJ1-2 TRBV2 CASSVGPFDTNYGYTF TGTGCCAGCAGTGTAGGCCCTTTCGACACTAACTATGGCTACACCTTC
TRBD1 - TRBJ2-1 TRBV29-1 CSLLGTGGSEQFF TGCAGCCTCCTGGGGACAGGAGGGAGTGAGCAGTTCTTC
- - TRBJ1-5 TRBV19 CASSILLGGSQPQHF TGTGCCAGTAGTATTCTACTCGGTGGTAGTCAGCCCCAGCATTTT
TRBD1 - TRBJ2-7 TRBV18 CASSLGQGAYEQYF TGTGCCAGCTCACTGGGACAGGGAGCCTACGAGCAGTACTTC
TRBD2 few TRBJ2-3 TRBV19 CASSGRLAEQYF TGTGCCAGTAGTGGACGACTAGCGGAGCAGTATTTT
- - TRBJ1-6 TRBV5-1 CASSLALGGDPLHF TGCGCCAGCAGCTTGGCCCTAGGGGGGGACCCCCTCCACTTT
- - TRBJ2-7 TRBV2 CASSPDKSYEQYF TGTGCCAGCAGTCCGGACAAGAGCTACGAGCAGTACTTC
- once TRBJ2-1 TRBV5-6 CASRLSRGSSYNEQFF TGTGCCAGCAGACTCAGTAGGGGGAGCTCCTACAATGAGCAGTTCTTC
- - TRBJ1-2 TRBV11-2 CASSLAQAGYGYTF TGTGCCAGCAGCTTAGCTCAGGCTGGGTATGGCTACACCTTC
TRBD2 - TRBJ2-2 TRBV10-3 CAISGTSPGELFF TGTGCCATCAGTGGGACTAGCCCTGGGGAGCTGTTTTTT
- - TRBJ1-4 TRBV28 CASSPTGLVEKLFF TGTGCCAGCAGCCCTACAGGGTTGGTTGAAAAACTGTTTTTT
- - TRBJ2-3 TRBV13 CASSLWGVSDTQYF TGTGCCAGCAGCTTATGGGGGGTCTCAGATACGCAGTATTTT
- - TRBJ2-2 TRBV28 CASSFFSGVITGELFF TGTGCCAGCAGTTTCTTTTCGGGGGTCATCACCGGGGAGCTGTTTTTT